These 30 T cell receptor beta chains were sequenced from one sample in a study of cytomegalovirus exposure and HLA in healthy donors. Amplification used 60 Vbeta primers and 13 Jbeta primers. The protocol was immunoSEQ multiplex PCR, while the TCRdb copy is restricted to in-frame clones and leaves out a portion. Of 76,000 or so clones in the sample, about 69% were seen once. Sequencing was done on a sample of PBMCs. The receptors derive from a woman in her forties in good health and CMV-seropositive.

CDR3 residues: CASSPGGIYGYTF. The CDR3 DNA reads as TGTGCCAGCAGTCCCGGAGGGATCTATGGCTACACCTTC. This rearrangement joins TRBV27 to TRBJ1-2; the D is unclear. Looked up from germline, CDR1 is MNHEY and CDR2 is SMNVEV (reference sequence). The CDR3 loop spans 13 amino acids. Trimming left V 5 bases short and J 4 bases short, with 11 bases between.

This chain uses TRBV7-8 with TRBJ2-7; 11 bases are a match to TRBD2. The CDR3 has 15 amino acids. V was pared by 5 bases and J by 5 bases, with 8 bases of the junction left unmatched. Germline V lookup: CDR1 SGHVS, CDR2 FQNEAQ. The CDR3 bases are TGTGCCAGCAGCATCCGACTAGCGGGATTCCACGAGCAGTACTTC. Protein: CASSIRLAGFHEQYF.

This rearrangement joins TRBV28 to TRBJ1-2; D remains ambiguous. V was clipped by 7 bases and J by 2 bases, with 14 bases between them. CDR1 and CDR2 from the germline V gene are MDHEN and SYDVKM. The CDR3 totals 14 residues. Here the CDR3 reads CASTTGPGNYGYTF. The CDR3 region has the DNA TGTGCCAGCACCACCGGACCGGGGAACTATGGCTACACCTTC.

The V gene is TRBV19, the J gene TRBJ1-1; TRBD1 might be the D (5 bases). Germline values: CDR1 LNHDA, CDR2 SQIVND (reference sequence). The V end lost 8 bases, the J end lost 1 base, and 11 bases lay between the germline ends. This CDR3 has 13 residues. CDR3 nucleotides: TGTGCCAGTTCGGACATGGGGAACACTGAAGCTTTCTTT. Amino acid sequence: CASSDMGNTEAFF.

This sequence joins TRBV5-1 and TRBJ1-1, with 7 positions matching TRBD1. Germline values: CDR1 SGHRS, CDR2 YFSETQ. V was pared by 4 bases and J by 4 bases, with 10 bases of the junction left unmatched. CDR3 length equals 15 residues. CDR3 loop: CASSPDPTGLTEAFF. The CDR3 bases are TGCGCCAGCAGCCCCGACCCGACAGGGCTCACTGAAGCTTTCTTT.

CDR3 residues: CASSLSAGAYEQYF. The CDR3 DNA sequence: TGTGCCAGCAGTTTATCTGCAGGGGCCTACGAGCAGTACTTC. The rearrangement joins TRBV27 to TRBJ2-7; TRBD1 is a possible D gene (6 bases). Per the germline V gene, CDR1 is MNHEY and CDR2 is SMNVEV (reference sequence). This CDR3 has 14 amino acids. Trimming removed 0 bases at V and 2 bases at J, with 8 bases between.

In this sample, this clone turned up a few times. The chain recombines TRBV27 with TRBJ2-1; 7 bases map to TRBD2. Germline V lookup: CDR1 MNHEY, CDR2 SMNVEV (reference sequence). The V gene end was trimmed by 2 bases and the J gene end by 7 bases; junction bases not matched to a gene: 8. The CDR3 is 15 residues long. The CDR3 DNA follows: TGTGCCAGCAGTTTACTAACTAGCGTCCCGAATGAGCAGTTCTTC. Translation: CASSLLTSVPNEQFF.

Only a few counts were recorded for this clone. The chain employs TRBV30 and TRBJ2-1, with a possible D match to TRBD2 (6 bases). V was pared by 2 bases and J by 2 bases, with 16 bases between. The germline CDR1 and CDR2 sequences are GTSNPN and SVGIG (reference sequence). This CDR3 is 16 amino acids long. CDR3 amino acids: CAWSPSRTNAYNEQFF. The CDR3 coding sequence is TGTGCCTGGAGTCCCTCCCGGACTAATGCCTACAATGAGCAGTTCTTC.

The genes are TRBV7-2 and TRBJ2-1, with 8 bases lining up with TRBD1. Germline CDR1 is SGHTA and CDR2 is FQGNSA. This CDR3 has 12 residues. The V and J ends lost 10 bases and 9 bases, in that order; junction bases with no gene match: 8. Here the CDR3 reads CATRTGRGEQFF. The CDR3 DNA reads TGTGCCACTCGGACAGGGAGAGGTGAGCAGTTCTTC.

V and J are TRBV29-1 and TRBJ1-1; 7 positions agree with TRBD1. Trimming at V came to 6 bases and at J to 1 base, leaving 11 bases not matched to a gene. The CDR3 consists of 15 residues. Germline V lookup: CDR1 SQVTM, CDR2 ANQGSEA. In nucleotides, the CDR3 is TGCAGCGTCTTCCGACAGGGAGGCAGGAACACTGAAGCTTTCTTT. Encoded protein: CSVFRQGGRNTEAFF.

This clone occurred a few times. The chain combines TRBV4-3 with TRBJ2-7; TRBD2 might be the D (5 bases). The germline V gene has CDR1 LGHNA and CDR2 YSLEER. The CDR3 has 16 residues. V lost 1 base to trimming and J lost 2 bases, with 15 bases between them. CDR3 bases: TGCGCCAGCAGCCAAGGTACGGGGTCCTGGACCTACGAGCAGTACTTC. This gives the protein CASSQGTGSWTYEQYF.

The CDR3 is CASATFQGTYEQYF. The CDR3 DNA reads as TGTGCCAGCGCTACTTTTCAGGGTACCTACGAGCAGTACTTC. The chain recombines TRBV6-1 with TRBJ2-7; tentative D call: TRBD1 (5 bases). Germline CDR1 reads MNHNS; CDR2 reads SASEGT. The CDR3 consists of 14 residues. Trimming took off 8 bases at V and 2 bases at J, with 16 bases between the two ends.

This chain uses TRBV5-4 with TRBJ2-1; TRBD1 matches at 8 bases. V was clipped by 0 bases and J by 5 bases; unmatched bases: 7. Germline values: CDR1 SGHNT, CDR2 YYREEE (reference sequence). The length of the CDR3 is 16 residues. The chain's CDR3 is CASSLGDRRGDNEQFF. The CDR3 DNA follows: TGTGCCAGCAGCTTGGGGGACAGGCGAGGTGACAATGAGCAGTTCTTC.

This sequence joins TRBV7-6 and TRBJ2-7, with D uncertain. V was shortened by 1 base and J by 4 bases, with 11 bases between the two germline ends. This CDR3 spans 14 amino acids. The V gene's germline CDR1 is SGHVS and CDR2 FNYEAQ. The CDR3 DNA reads as TGTGCCAGCAGCTTAGATCTCGGCGGTTACGAGCAGTACTTC. Amino acid sequence: CASSLDLGGYEQYF.

Within the sample, this clone is medium-sized. The rearrangement joins TRBV6-5 to TRBJ1-1, with 8 bases fitting TRBD1. The CDR3 runs to 13 residues. The V gene's germline CDR1 is MNHEY and CDR2 SVGAGI. V was clipped by 8 bases and J by 7 bases; unmatched bases: 9. The chain's CDR3 is CASWKQGAVEAFF. The CDR3 DNA follows: TGTGCCAGCTGGAAGCAGGGGGCAGTTGAAGCTTTCTTT.

On this clone: The CDR3 does not close with the conserved phenylalanine or tryptophan, likely indicating a read error. The genes are TRBV11-2 and TRBJ1-4; D call uncertain. Germline CDR1 and CDR2: SGHAT and FQNNGV. The germline V and J ends were trimmed by 4 bases and 0 bases, with 3 bases remaining between them. The CDR3 has 13 residues. The chain's CDR3 is CASSSTTNEKLFV. Here the CDR3 DNA reads TGTGCCAGCAGCTCTACAACTAATGAAAAACTGTTTGTT.

The chain couples TRBV27 to TRBJ1-2; TRBD1 agrees at 7 bases. Germline V CDR1 and CDR2: MNHEY, SMNVEV (reference sequence). The CDR3 has 14 amino acids. The trim removed 8 bases at V and 2 bases at J, leaving 8 bases unmatched. The CDR3 DNA sequence: TGTGCCAGCGGACGACAGGGACAAAACTATGGCTACACCTTC. This translates into CASGRQGQNYGYTF.

The gene calls are TRBV6-5 and TRBJ2-5; 7 nucleotides line up with TRBD2. CDR3 length: 14 amino acids. Losses at the gene ends were 0 bases for V and 3 bases for J; bases not matched to a gene: 1. The germline gives CDR1 MNHEY, CDR2 SVGAGI. The DNA of the CDR3 is TGTGCCAGCAGTTACTCCGGGGGGAAAGAGACCCAGTACTTC. Translation: CASSYSGGKETQYF.

V gene TRBV2 combines with J gene TRBJ2-7; a weak D match, TRBD1 (6 bases). The CDR3 spans 12 residues. V was shortened by 8 bases and J by 6 bases, with 14 bases between the two germline ends. Germline CDR1 SNHLY, CDR2 FYNNEI. In nucleotides, the CDR3 is TGTGCCAGCCGGGACACCCTGGGCGAGCAGTACTTC. As protein: CASRDTLGEQYF. The whole variable domain, remainder taken from reference TRBV2 and TRBJ2-7, is EPEVTQTPSHQVTQMGQEVILRCVPISNHLYFYWYRQILGQKVEFLVSFYNNEISEKSEIFDDQFSVERPDGSNFTLKIRSTKLEDSAMYFCASRDTLGEQYFGPGTRLTVT.

This clone was counted between two and nine times. This sequence joins TRBV30 and TRBJ2-1; D possibly corresponds to TRBD1 (5 bases). V was clipped by 4 bases and J by 12 bases, with 16 bases between them. This CDR3 has 12 amino acids. Germline V lookup: CDR1 GTSNPN, CDR2 SVGIG (reference sequence). DNA of the CDR3: TGTGCCTGGACCGCCTCAGGGAATTCGCAGTTCTTC. This sequence encodes CAWTASGNSQFF.

This chain links TRBV5-1 with TRBJ1-1, with 7 bases that match TRBD1. The CDR3 contains 15 residues. Germline V lookup: CDR1 SGHRS, CDR2 YFSETQ. V shed 2 bases and J 6 bases; nucleotides not matched to a gene: 10. The CDR3 protein is CASSLRQGGGSEAFF. CDR3 sequence (DNA): TGCGCCAGCAGCTTAAGACAGGGAGGTGGGTCTGAAGCTTTCTTT.

The rearrangement links TRBV20-1 to TRBJ1-4; D remains ambiguous. The CDR3 is made up of 11 amino acids. Trimming pared 6 bases from V and 7 bases from J, leaving 9 bases between. Germline V lookup: CDR1 DFQATT, CDR2 SNEGSKA (reference sequence). The CDR3 spells CSAPLIEKLFF. In nucleotides, the CDR3 is TGCAGTGCCCCACTAATTGAAAAACTGTTTTTT.

The rearrangement links TRBV18 to TRBJ2-7; 7 bases align to TRBD1. Germline assignment: CDR1 KGHSH and CDR2 LQKENI. Trimming at V came to 2 bases and at J to 0 bases, leaving 7 bases not matched to a gene. This CDR3 comprises 16 residues. The CDR3 loop reads CASSPTDRISSYEQYF. CDR3 nucleotide sequence: TGTGCCAGCTCACCAACGGACAGGATTAGCTCCTACGAGCAGTACTTC.

V gene TRBV5-1 combines with J gene TRBJ2-1; TRBD1 matches at 8 bases. J was trimmed by 5 bases and V by 4 bases; bases with no gene match: 8. Germline values: CDR1 SGHRS, CDR2 YFSETQ. CDR3 size: 15 residues. CDR3 DNA sequence: TGCGCCAGCAGCATAGGACAGGGCGGGAACAATGAGCAGTTCTTC. It yields the protein CASSIGQGGNNEQFF.

The chain uses TRBV15 and TRBJ2-1, with D possibly being TRBD1 (6 bases). CDR1 LNHNV and CDR2 YYDKDF come from the germline V gene (reference sequence). There are 16 residues in the CDR3. The germline V and J ends were trimmed by 3 bases and 7 bases, with 19 bases remaining between them. CDR3 loop: CATSRGQTLSANEQFF. In nucleotides, the CDR3 is TGTGCCACCAGCAGGGGACAAACTCTTAGTGCGAATGAGCAGTTCTTC.

The J gene is TRBJ2-7, the V gene TRBV19; 8 nucleotides align to TRBD2. Germline V gene lookup returns CDR1 LNHDA and CDR2 SQIVND (reference sequence). The CDR3 totals 14 residues. Trimming removed 3 bases from V and 3 bases from J; junction bases left unmatched: 4. CDR3 DNA: TGTGCCAGTAGTATGGCGGGAGGACTCTACGAGCAGTACTTC. Its protein is CASSMAGGLYEQYF.

In this sample, this clone turned up once. The chain is built from TRBV25-1 and TRBJ1-1, with D possibly matching TRBD1 (5 bases). Trimming cost V 3 bases and J 4 bases, with 18 bases left between them. The CDR3 loop spans 16 amino acids. CDR1 is MGHDK and CDR2 is SYGVNS in the germline V gene. Here the CDR3 DNA reads TGTGCCAGCAGTGAGGGGGTCGGGGAGGATGGCACTGAAGCTTTCTTT. Encoded protein: CASSEGVGEDGTEAFF.

The DNA for the CDR3 is TGTGCCAGCAGTGATGGGGGCGCGCCCACAGATACGCAGTATTTT. Translated, it gives CASSDGGAPTDTQYF. The chain joins TRBV2 to TRBJ2-3, with a possible D match to TRBD1 (6 bases). The CDR3 sequence is 15 residues long. The germline V gene encodes CDR1 SNHLY and CDR2 FYNNEI. V was clipped by 3 bases and J by 2 bases, with 12 bases between them. The entire variable domain, with the rest obtained from reference TRBV2 and TRBJ2-3, is as follows: EPEVTQTPSHQVTQMGQEVILRCVPISNHLYFYWYRQILGQKVEFLVSFYNNEISEKSEIFDDQFSVERPDGSNFTLKIRSTKLEDSAMYFCASSDGGAPTDTQYFGPGTRLTVL.

For the CDR3, the DNA is TGCGCCAGCAGCCAATCGACAGGATTACTAGCCAAAAACATTCAGTACTTC. It translates to CASSQSTGLLAKNIQYF. The chain joins TRBV4-1 to TRBJ2-4; possibly TRBD1 for D (6 bases). The CDR3 is made up of 17 amino acids. The germline gives CDR1 MGHRA, CDR2 YSYEKL. The germline V and J ends were trimmed by 2 bases and 0 bases, with 14 bases remaining between them.

The V and J genes are TRBV28 and TRBJ1-2; TRBD1 matches at 7 bases. CDR1 and CDR2 (germline): MDHEN, SYDVKM. V trimming: 8 bases; J trimming: 5 bases; junction bases outside the gene matches: 14. This CDR3 spans 15 amino acids. The CDR3 region has the DNA TGTGCCAGCGATTCACAGGGGCGTCCTCTATATGGCTACACCTTC. Its protein product is CASDSQGRPLYGYTF.